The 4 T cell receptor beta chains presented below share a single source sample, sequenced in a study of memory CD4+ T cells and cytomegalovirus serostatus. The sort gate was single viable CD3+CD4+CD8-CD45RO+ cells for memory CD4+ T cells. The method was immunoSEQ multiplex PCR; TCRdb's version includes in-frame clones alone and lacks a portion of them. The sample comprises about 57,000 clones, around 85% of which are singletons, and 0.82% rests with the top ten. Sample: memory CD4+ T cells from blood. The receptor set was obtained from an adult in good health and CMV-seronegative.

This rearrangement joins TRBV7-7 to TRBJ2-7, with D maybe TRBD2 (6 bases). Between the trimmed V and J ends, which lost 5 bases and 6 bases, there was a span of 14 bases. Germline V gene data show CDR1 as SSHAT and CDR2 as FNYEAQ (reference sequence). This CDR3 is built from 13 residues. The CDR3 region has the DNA TGTGCCAGCAGCCCGATACGGGGGAGCGAGCAGTACTTC. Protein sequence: CASSPIRGSEQYF. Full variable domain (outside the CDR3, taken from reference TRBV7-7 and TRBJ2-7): GAGVSQSPRYKVTKRGQDVTLRCDPISSHATLYWYQQALGQGPEFLTYFNYEAQPDKSGLPSDRFSAERPEGSISTLTIQRTEQRDSAMYRCASSPIRGSEQYFGPGTRLTVT.

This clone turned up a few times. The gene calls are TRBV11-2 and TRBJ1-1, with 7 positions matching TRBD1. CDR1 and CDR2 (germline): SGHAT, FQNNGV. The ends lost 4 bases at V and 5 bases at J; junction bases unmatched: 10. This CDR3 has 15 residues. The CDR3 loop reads CASSSLTGRGTEAFF. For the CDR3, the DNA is TGTGCCAGCAGCTCCCTGACAGGGAGGGGAACTGAAGCTTTCTTT. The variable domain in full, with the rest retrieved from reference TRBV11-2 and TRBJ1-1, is EAGVAQSPRYKIIEKRQSVAFWCNPISGHATLYWYQQILGQGPKLLIQFQNNGVVDDSQLPKDRFSAERLKGVDSTLKIQPAKLEDSAVYLCASSSLTGRGTEAFFGQGTRLTVV.

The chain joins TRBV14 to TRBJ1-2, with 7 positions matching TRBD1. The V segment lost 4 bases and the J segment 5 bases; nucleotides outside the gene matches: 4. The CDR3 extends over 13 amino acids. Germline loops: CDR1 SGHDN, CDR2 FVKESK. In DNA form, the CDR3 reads TGTGCCAGCAGCCCACAGGGACAGTATGGCTACACCTTC. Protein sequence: CASSPQGQYGYTF.

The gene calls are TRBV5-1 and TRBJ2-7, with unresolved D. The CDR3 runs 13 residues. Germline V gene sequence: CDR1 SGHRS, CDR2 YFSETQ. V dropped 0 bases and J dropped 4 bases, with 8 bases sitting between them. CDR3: CASSLVEMYEQYF. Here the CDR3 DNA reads TGCGCCAGCAGCTTGGTGGAGATGTACGAGCAGTACTTC.